This entry describes one TCR beta chain. The specificity of this receptor is unknown. No qualities accompany the bases; no much larger clone lies one base away. The record originates from a study of blood T cell repertoires in COVID-19 (dated by TCRdb to the early 2020s). Looking at the study overall: Collaborator samples came from the United States, Italy and Spain and covered acute and convalescent phases of COVID-19. The material from the prospective study consisted of cDNA or gDNA derived from T cells, B-cell-depleted T cells, or PBMCs. The repertoires were released in a freely available public database meant as a resource for research on the immune response to SARS-CoV-2. The dataset comprised deeply sampled blood TCRbeta repertoires from subjects exposed to, actively infected with, or recovered from COVID-19. HLA class I and class II types, where available, came from metadata supplied by the sample provider rather than from assay-based typing. The sample metadata nearly always contained a de-identified subject ID, COVID-19 status, age in years and sex. Samples came from the ongoing ImmuneRACE study (first 160 participants) plus 1,254 subjects from 6 global collaborators.

TCRbeta CDR3 regions were amplified from genomic DNA by means of the immunoSEQ Assay, a bias-controlled multiplex PCR. Per the source publication's procedure: The number of nucleated cells in each sample was estimated by amplification of reference gene primers within the assay. Sequence reads were collapsed and filtered to measure the absolute abundance of every unique TCRbeta CDR3 rearrangement. For each sample, productive Simpson clonality was calculated as the square root of Simpson's diversity index across productive rearrangements. TCRdb took over this immuneACCESS table, retaining in-frame rearrangements with V and J assigned. Such tables are incomplete; in checked studies, under half of the missing clones stem from an unresolved V gene, and the remainder is unexplained. The V and J calls and clone size come from that table; D and trimming were worked out from the DNA. The sample table records roughly 200,000 clones; approximately 80% of these occur just once. The ten biggest clones cover 10% to 13% of the sample.

The study at large found these results: The quantity of clinical and demographic metadata differed by source and by participant and was supplied without curation.

At one collaborating source in Seattle, patients were enrolled during active infection and were followed longitudinally through the course of disease. The collaborating institutions used their own protocols to collect whole blood in K2EDTA tubes. For TCRbeta analysis, collaborators shipped samples as frozen whole blood, isolated PBMCs, or DNA extracted from either of those sample types. V is clipped by 6 bases and J by 5 bases, and the sequence between their germline boundaries is 8 bases long. From a lookup of the germline V gene, CDR1 and CDR2 are MDHEN and SYDVKM. Taken from cysteine to phenylalanine, the CDR3 has 12 residues. Just the 36-base CDR3 DNA is kept, in frame starting at base 1.

Sequenced material: peripheral blood. This chain joins TRBV28 to TRBJ1-5, with no D gene named confidently. This sequence was found in a woman of 80 years or more with COVID-19, enrolled during active disease. The CDR3 reads CASSRQDQPQHF. In nucleotides, the sequence is TGTGCCAGCAGCCGTCAGGATCAGCCCCAGCATTTT. Beyond the CDR3, the reference TRBV28 and TRBJ1-5 genes provide the residues; the full variable domain reads: DVKVTQSSRYLVKRTGEKVFLECVQDMDHENMFWYRQDPGLGLRLIYFSYDVKMKEKGDIPEGYSVSREKKERFSLILESASTNQTSMYLCASSRQDQPQHFGDGTRLSIL.